These 21 T cell receptor beta chains share one sample of origin, sequenced in a study of T cell repertoires in cytomegalovirus infection (dated by TCRdb to about 2019). These TCRs are of unknown antigen specificity. TCRdb shows the sequencer as Illumina HiSeq 1500. The public reads were run again by TCRdb, first through fastp at Q25 and then through MiXCR, and only productive beta chains were kept. Identical CDR3 proteins give one entry, which carries the most common genes and DNA. This sample lists hundreds of thousands of distinct CDR3 sequences; roughly 30% were detected once. The ten most abundant clones make up 11% to 15% of the sample. What this sample's treatment or condition label stands for: in vitro stimulation with specific CMV peptide epitopes to enrich CMV-specific T cells. The specimen was cultured CD8+ T cells from PBMCs, collected from culture after CMV antigen stimulation. These receptors all come from a human donor in good health (CMV status not recorded). Some clones in this sample may be carry-over from other donors' samples.

J is TRBJ1-1 and V is TRBV19, with no clear D. V was pared by 8 bases and J by 1 base, with 11 bases between. The CDR3 is made up of 13 amino acids. Germline values: CDR1 LNHDA, CDR2 SQIVND (reference sequence). The CDR3 bases are TGTGCCAGTGCGCTTTCTCCGAACACTGAAGCTTTCTTT. Amino acids: CASALSPNTEAFF.

This clonotype was seen more than once but under ten times. The J gene is TRBJ2-7, the V gene TRBV7-8, with D unresolved. This CDR3 region has 12 residues. The V gene's germline CDR1 is SGHVS and CDR2 FQNEAQ. Between the trimmed V and J ends, which lost 2 bases and 2 bases, there was a span of 4 bases. The CDR3 DNA reads as TGTGCCAGCAGCTTATATGCCTACGAGCAGTACGTC. It specifies CASSLYAYEQYV.

V usage is TRBV5-1 and J usage is TRBJ2-5; D not certain. The CDR3 loop spans 14 amino acids. V was shortened by 5 bases and J by 0 bases, with 11 bases between the two germline ends. Per germline, CDR1 SGHRS and CDR2 YFSETQ. The CDR3: CASRVGWNQETQYF. Here the CDR3 DNA reads TGCGCCAGCAGGGTAGGGTGGAACCAAGAGACCCAGTACTTC.

The gene calls are TRBV7-6 and TRBJ2-2; a weak D match, TRBD1 (6 bases). This CDR3 is 15 amino acids long. V was cut by 5 bases and J by 3 bases, with 13 bases left in between. Germline V gene data show CDR1 as SGHVS and CDR2 as FNYEAQ. CDR3 sequence: CASSPRDTYTGELFF. CDR3 DNA: TGTGCCAGCAGCCCCCGGGACACCTACACCGGGGAGCTGTTTTTT. Filled out from reference TRBV7-6 and TRBJ2-2, the complete variable domain reads GAGVSQSPRYKVTKRGQDVALRCDPISGHVSLYWYRQALGQGPEFLTYFNYEAQQDKSGLPNDRFSAERPEGSISTLTIQRTEQRDSAMYRCASSPRDTYTGELFFGEGSRLTVL.

The V call is TRBV19, the J call TRBJ1-1; D unresolved. Germline V CDR1 and CDR2: LNHDA, SQIVND (reference sequence). Trimming removed 0 bases from V and 2 bases from J, with 10 bases in between. This CDR3 is built from 15 residues. The CDR3 DNA is TGTGCCAGTAGTATAGAAGCGGTTGGTAACACTGAAGCTTTCTTT. Translated: CASSIEAVGNTEAFF.

This clonotype appeared a few times. The genes are TRBV28 and TRBJ2-5; D is perhaps TRBD1 or TRBD2 (5 bases each). CDR3 length equals 12 residues. V lost 8 bases to trimming and J lost 1 base, with 8 bases between them. CDR1 MDHEN and CDR2 SYDVKM come from the germline V gene. CDR3 residues: CASRGPQETQYF. CDR3 nucleotides: TGTGCCAGCCGGGGACCCCAAGAGACCCAGTACTTC.

This clonotype was counted between two and nine times. The gene calls are TRBV12-3 or TRBV12-4 and TRBJ1-5; weak D call: TRBD1 (5 bases). CDR3 length: 14 amino acids. With 5 bases removed from V and 7 bases from J, the gap between germline ends came to 15 bases. The CDR3 is CASSPLGPGQPQHF. In DNA form, the CDR3 reads TGTGCCAGCAGTCCTTTGGGACCGGGCCAGCCCCAGCATTTT.

This sequence joins TRBV18 and TRBJ1-4; 7 bases fit TRBD1. CDR3 size: 16 residues. The germline gives CDR1 KGHSH, CDR2 LQKENI. Unmatched junction bases numbered 6, after V lost 3 bases and J lost 2 bases. The CDR3 DNA follows: TGTGCCAGCTCACCCTTCAGGGACAGCACTAATGAAAAACTGTTTTTT. Its protein product is CASSPFRDSTNEKLFF. Full variable domain (missing parts from reference TRBV18 and TRBJ1-4): NAGVMQNPRHLVRRRGQEARLRCSPMKGHSHVYWYRQLPEEGLKFMVYLQKENIIDESGMPKERFSAEFPKEGPSILRIQQVVRGDSAAYFCASSPFRDSTNEKLFFGSGTQLSVL.

This clonotype was seen more than once but under ten times. The chain recombines TRBV6-6 with TRBJ2-1; D is ambiguous. The V end was cut by 5 bases, the J end by 0 bases, with 11 bases between. Germline V lookup: CDR1 MNHNY, CDR2 SVGAGI (reference sequence). The CDR3 sequence is 15 residues long. CDR3 region: CASSAFRSSYNEQFF. The CDR3 DNA follows: TGTGCCAGCAGTGCCTTTCGGAGCTCCTACAATGAGCAGTTCTTC.

This clonotype was seen more than once but under ten times. This chain connects TRBV19 to TRBJ2-1; 7 bases are a match to TRBD1. V trimming: 4 bases; J trimming: 4 bases; junction bases outside the gene matches: 4. This CDR3 has 14 amino acids. Germline V CDR1 and CDR2: LNHDA, SQIVND (reference sequence). This CDR3 reads CASSTRGSYNEQFF. The CDR3 DNA reads TGTGCCAGTAGTACCAGGGGGTCATACAATGAGCAGTTCTTC.

V and J are TRBV12-3 or TRBV12-4 and TRBJ2-5; D tentatively reads TRBD1 or TRBD2 (6 bases each). The CDR3 length is 14 residues. The V and J ends lost 6 bases and 5 bases respectively, with 16 bases between them. The CDR3 bases are TGTGCCAGCAGCCCCCGGGGGCAACTGGAGACCCAGTACTTC. Translated: CASSPRGQLETQYF.

This clonotype was counted a few times. The chain is built from TRBV11-2 and TRBJ2-7; D perhaps matches TRBD1 (6 bases). Trimming removed 5 bases at V and 4 bases at J, with 12 bases between. Germline assignment: CDR1 SGHAT and CDR2 FQNNGV. This CDR3 has 13 amino acids. CDR3 sequence: CASSQYRDYEQYV. CDR3 sequence (DNA): TGTGCCAGCAGCCAATACAGGGATTACGAGCAGTACGTC.

The chain employs TRBV29-1 and TRBJ1-2; D unclear. V was clipped by 3 bases and J by 6 bases, with 14 bases between them. Per the germline V gene, CDR1 is SQVTM and CDR2 is ANQGSEA. The CDR3 has 13 amino acids. The CDR3 region is CSVEDWVLDGYTF. The CDR3 nucleotides are TGCAGCGTTGAGGATTGGGTTCTCGATGGCTACACCTTC.

There are a few counts of this clonotype. The V call is TRBV7-3, the J call TRBJ2-3; D perhaps matches TRBD2 (5 bases). V was shortened by 7 bases and J by 0 bases, with 14 bases between the two germline ends. This CDR3 contains 15 residues. The germline V gene has CDR1 SGHTA and CDR2 FQGTGA. CDR3 amino acids: CASKLRGISTDTQYF. The DNA of the CDR3 is TGTGCCAGCAAACTCCGAGGGATAAGCACAGATACGCAGTATTTT. The variable domain in full, with the rest retrieved from reference TRBV7-3 and TRBJ2-3, is GAGVSQTPSNKVTEKGKYVELRCDPISGHTALYWYRQSLGQGPEFLIYFQGTGAADDSGLPNDRFFAVRPEGSVSTLKIQRTERGDSAVYLCASKLRGISTDTQYFGPGTRLTVL.

This clonotype was found once. The chain uses TRBV9 and TRBJ2-3, with TRBD2 matching over 11 bases. Germline trimming cut 0 bases from V and 2 bases from J; bases unmatched to any gene: 2. The CDR3 runs 16 residues. Germline V CDR1 and CDR2: SGDLS, YYNGEE. In nucleotides, the CDR3 is TGTGCCAGCAGCGTAGGACTAGCGGGACACACAGATACGCAGTATTTT. Protein: CASSVGLAGHTDTQYF.

This clonotype was counted only a few times. CDR3: CSVDRDNQETQYF. The CDR3 DNA reads TGCAGCGTCGATCGGGACAACCAAGAGACCCAGTACTTC. The chain joins TRBV29-1 to TRBJ2-5, with D possibly being TRBD1 (6 bases). Germline V lookup: CDR1 SQVTM, CDR2 ANQGSEA. The CDR3 loop spans 13 amino acids. V was trimmed by 6 bases and J by 0 bases, leaving 11 bases between them.

This clonotype was picked up many times. This chain links TRBV5-6 with TRBJ1-2; 12 nucleotides align to TRBD1. The germline gives CDR1 SGHDT, CDR2 YYEEEE. V was clipped by 4 bases and J by 8 bases; unmatched bases: 6. This CDR3 is 14 amino acids long. The CDR3 nucleotides are TGTGCCAGCAGCCCGGGACAGGGGGCGCGCGGCTACACCTTC. This translates into CASSPGQGARGYTF.

The chain recombines TRBV12-5 with TRBJ2-3; TRBD1 might be the D (5 bases). Trimming left V 7 bases short and J 2 bases short, with 22 bases between. Looked up from germline, CDR1 is LGHNT and CDR2 is FRNRAP. The CDR3 covers 17 residues. The CDR3 DNA sequence: TGTGCTAGTGTCCCCTTAGGGGTTACGCCTTACACAGATACGCAGTATTTT. It translates to CASVPLGVTPYTDTQYF.

Ten or more counts support this clonotype. The rearrangement joins TRBV12-5 to TRBJ1-4; D is undetermined. CDR3 size: 11 residues. Germline V gives CDR1 LGHNT, CDR2 FRNRAP. The V and J ends lost 5 bases and 12 bases respectively, with 10 bases between them. The CDR3 here is CASGEARELFF. CDR3 sequence (DNA): TGTGCTAGTGGTGAAGCTAGGGAACTGTTTTTT.

This chain links TRBV18 with TRBJ1-5, with D perhaps matching TRBD1 (5 bases). The CDR3 spans 15 residues. V gave up 5 bases and J gave up 0 bases, with 11 bases separating them. The germline gives CDR1 KGHSH, CDR2 LQKENI. The CDR3 reads CASSNGGYSNQPQHF. The CDR3, as DNA: TGTGCCAGCTCAAACGGGGGGTATAGCAATCAGCCCCAGCATTTT.

This chain links TRBV7-9 with TRBJ1-2; TRBD1 matches 8 bases. In germline, CDR1 is SEHNR, CDR2 FQNEAQ (reference sequence). V shed 5 bases and J 5 bases; nucleotides not matched to a gene: 13. This CDR3 spans 16 amino acids. This CDR3 reads CASSMGQDLLGYGYTF. Here the CDR3 DNA reads TGTGCCAGCAGCATGGGACAGGACCTCCTCGGGTATGGCTACACCTTC.